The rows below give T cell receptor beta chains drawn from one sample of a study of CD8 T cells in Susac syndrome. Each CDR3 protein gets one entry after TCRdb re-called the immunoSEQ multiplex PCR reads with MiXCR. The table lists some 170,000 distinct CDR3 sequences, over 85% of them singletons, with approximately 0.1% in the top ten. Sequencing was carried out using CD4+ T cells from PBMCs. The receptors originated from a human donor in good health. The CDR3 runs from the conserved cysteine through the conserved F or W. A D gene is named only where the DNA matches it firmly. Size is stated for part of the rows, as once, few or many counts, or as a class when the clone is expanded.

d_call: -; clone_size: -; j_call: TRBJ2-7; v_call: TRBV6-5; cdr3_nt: TGTGCCAGCAGTTATGACAGCTTTAGTTACGAGCAGTACTTC; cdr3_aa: CASSYDSFSYEQYF
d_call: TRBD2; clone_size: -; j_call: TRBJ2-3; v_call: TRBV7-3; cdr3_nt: TGTGCCAGCAGCTCTCTTGCGGCGGGGGGCACAGATACGCAGTATTTT; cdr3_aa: CASSSLAAGGTDTQYF
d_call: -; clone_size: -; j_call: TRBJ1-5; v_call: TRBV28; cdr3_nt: TGTGCCAGTGGTAGGGGGGGCGATCAGCCCCAGCATTTT; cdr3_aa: CASGRGGDQPQHF
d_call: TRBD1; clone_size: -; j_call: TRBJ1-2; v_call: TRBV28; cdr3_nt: TGTGCCAGCAGGGCCGGGACAGTCCCCGGCTACACCTTC; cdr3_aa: CASRAGTVPGYTF
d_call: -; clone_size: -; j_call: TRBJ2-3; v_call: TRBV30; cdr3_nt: TGTGCCTGGAGTGTAATGGGCAGGAAAACAGATACGCAGTATTTT; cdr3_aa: CAWSVMGRKTDTQYF
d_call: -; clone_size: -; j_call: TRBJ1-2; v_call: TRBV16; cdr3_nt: TGTGCCAGCAGCATACAGAGTTACTATGGCTACACCTTC; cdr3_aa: CASSIQSYYGYTF
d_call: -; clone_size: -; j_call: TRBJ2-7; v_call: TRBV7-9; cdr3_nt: TGTGCCAGCAGCATAAGCTCGGGACTCTCCTACGAGCAGTACTTC; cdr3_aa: CASSISSGLSYEQYF
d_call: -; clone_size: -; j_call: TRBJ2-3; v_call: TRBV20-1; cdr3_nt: TGCAGTGCTAGGGGACCGAACACAGATACGCAGTATTTT; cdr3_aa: CSARGPNTDTQYF
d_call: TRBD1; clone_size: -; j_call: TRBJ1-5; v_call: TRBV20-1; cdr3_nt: TGCAGTGCACCGACACAAACAGGGGGCATTAATCAGCCCCAGCATTTT; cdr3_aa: CSAPTQTGGINQPQHF
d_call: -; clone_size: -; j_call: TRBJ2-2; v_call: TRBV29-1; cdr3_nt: TGCAGCGTCAAAAACCGGGGGAACACCGGGGAGCTGTTTTTT; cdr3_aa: CSVKNRGNTGELFF
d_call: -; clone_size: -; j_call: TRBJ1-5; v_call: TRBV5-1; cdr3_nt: TGCGCCAGCAGCTTGGAACAGGATCAGCCCCAGCATTTT; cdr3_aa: CASSLEQDQPQHF
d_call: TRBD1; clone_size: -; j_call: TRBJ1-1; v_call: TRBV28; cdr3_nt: TGTGCCAGCAGTGAGGGGGCAGCGGGTGGGAACACTGAAGCTTTCTTT; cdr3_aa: CASSEGAAGGNTEAFF
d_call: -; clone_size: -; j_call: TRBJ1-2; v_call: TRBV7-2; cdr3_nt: TGTGCCAGCAGCTCACAGCTAATATTTACTGGCTACACCTTC; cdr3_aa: CASSSQLIFTGYTF
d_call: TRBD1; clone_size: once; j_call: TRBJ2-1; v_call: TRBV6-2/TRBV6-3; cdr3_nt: TGTGCCAGCCGGTTTCGGGACAGTGTCAATGAGCAGTTCTTC; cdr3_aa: CASRFRDSVNEQFF
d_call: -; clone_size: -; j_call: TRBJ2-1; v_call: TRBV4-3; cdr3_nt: TGCGCCAGCAGCCAAGACTTCCTCTCCTACAATGAGCAGTTCTTC; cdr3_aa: CASSQDFLSYNEQFF
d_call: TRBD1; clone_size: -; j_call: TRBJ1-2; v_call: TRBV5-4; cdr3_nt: TGTGCCAGCAGCTTCCGTAACAGGGGGCGAGGTGGCTACACCTTC; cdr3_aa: CASSFRNRGRGGYTF
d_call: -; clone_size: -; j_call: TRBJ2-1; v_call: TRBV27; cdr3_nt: TGTGCCAGCTCCTTCGGCCCAGCGGGTGAGCAGTTCTTC; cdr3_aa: CASSFGPAGEQFF
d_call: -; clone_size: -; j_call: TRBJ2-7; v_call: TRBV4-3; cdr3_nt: TGCGCCAGCAGCCAAGACTTTTTCAGGGGCTACGAGCAGTACTTC; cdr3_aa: CASSQDFFRGYEQYF
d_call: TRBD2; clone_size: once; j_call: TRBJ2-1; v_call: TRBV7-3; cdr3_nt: TGTGCCAGCAGCTTAGTTAGCGGGGGCAATGAGCAGTTCTTC; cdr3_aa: CASSLVSGGNEQFF
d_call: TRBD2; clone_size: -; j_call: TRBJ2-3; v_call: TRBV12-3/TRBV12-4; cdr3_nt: TGTGCCAGCAGTTTGAGCGGGGGCACAGATACGCAGTATTTT; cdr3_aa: CASSLSGGTDTQYF
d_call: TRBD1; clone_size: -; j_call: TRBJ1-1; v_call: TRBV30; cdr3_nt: TGTGCCTGGAGACAGGGGAAGAACACTGAAGCTTTCTTT; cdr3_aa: CAWRQGKNTEAFF
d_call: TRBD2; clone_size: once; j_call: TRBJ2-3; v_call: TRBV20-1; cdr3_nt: TGCAGTGCAACCCGGGAGGACGAGGCGGCGCAGTATTTT; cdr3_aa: CSATREDEAAQYF
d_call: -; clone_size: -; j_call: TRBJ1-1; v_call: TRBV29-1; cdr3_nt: TGCAGCGTTGAAACGAGTAGAGGCACTGAAGCTTTCTTT; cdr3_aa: CSVETSRGTEAFF
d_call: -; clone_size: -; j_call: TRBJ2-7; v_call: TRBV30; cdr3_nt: TGTGCCTGGAGTGTCAGCGGGCGCCTCGAGCAGTACTTC; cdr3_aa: CAWSVSGRLEQYF
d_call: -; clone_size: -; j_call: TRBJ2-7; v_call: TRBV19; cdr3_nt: TGTGCCAGTAGTATGAGGGCAGGCACCTACGAGCAGTACTTC; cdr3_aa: CASSMRAGTYEQYF
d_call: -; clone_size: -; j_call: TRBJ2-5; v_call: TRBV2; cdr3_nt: TGTGCCAGCAGTGGGGGGGCAGGGCGACAAGAGACCCAGTACTTC; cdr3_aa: CASSGGAGRQETQYF
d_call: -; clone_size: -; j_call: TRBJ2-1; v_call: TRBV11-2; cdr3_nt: TGTGCCAGCAGCTTAAAGGGAGTAGGCAATGAGCAGTTCTTC; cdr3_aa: CASSLKGVGNEQFF
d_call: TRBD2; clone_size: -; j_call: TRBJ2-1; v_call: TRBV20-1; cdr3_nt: TGCAGGCCCTCTAGCGGCACGGATGAGCAGTTCTTC; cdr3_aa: CRPSSGTDEQFF
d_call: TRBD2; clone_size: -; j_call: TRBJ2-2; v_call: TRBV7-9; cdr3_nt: TGTGCCAGCAGCCCCAGACTAGCCCCCACGAACACCGGGGAGCTGTTTTTT; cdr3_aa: CASSPRLAPTNTGELFF
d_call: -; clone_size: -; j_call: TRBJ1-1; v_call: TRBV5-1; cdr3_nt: TGCGCCAGTACAACAGGGATCCTCCGCATGAACACTGAAGCTTTCTTT; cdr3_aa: CASTTGILRMNTEAFF
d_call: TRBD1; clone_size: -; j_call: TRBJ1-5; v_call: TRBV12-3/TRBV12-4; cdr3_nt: TGTGCCAGCAGTTTCCGGACAGGGGTTCAGCCCCAGCATTTT; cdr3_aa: CASSFRTGVQPQHF
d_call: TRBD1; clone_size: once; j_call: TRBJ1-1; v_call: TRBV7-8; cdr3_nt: TGTGCCAGCAGCCCACAGGGGGGTGGAGGCACTGAAGCTTTCTTT; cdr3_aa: CASSPQGGGGTEAFF
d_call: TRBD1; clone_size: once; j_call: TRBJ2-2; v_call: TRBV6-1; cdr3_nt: TGTGCCAGCAGGCCCGACTCCGGGACAGCGAACACCGGGGAGCTGTTTTTT; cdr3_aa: CASRPDSGTANTGELFF
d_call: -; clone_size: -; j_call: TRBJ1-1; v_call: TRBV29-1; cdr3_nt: TGCAGCGTTATGGGGGCGCGTGGCACTGAAGCTTTCTTT; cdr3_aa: CSVMGARGTEAFF
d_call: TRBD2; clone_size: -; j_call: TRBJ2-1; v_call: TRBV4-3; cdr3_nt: TGCGCCAGCAGCCAAGATCGACTAGCGTTTAATGAGCAGTTCTTC; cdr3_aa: CASSQDRLAFNEQFF
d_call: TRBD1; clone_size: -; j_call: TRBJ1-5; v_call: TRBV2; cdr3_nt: TGTGCCAGCCAGGGGGGTGTCGGCAATCAGCCCCAGCATTTT; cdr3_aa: CASQGGVGNQPQHF
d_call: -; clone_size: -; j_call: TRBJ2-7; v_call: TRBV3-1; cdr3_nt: TGTGCCAGCAGCCAGGTCCTTGAATACGAGCAGTACTTC; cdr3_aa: CASSQVLEYEQYF
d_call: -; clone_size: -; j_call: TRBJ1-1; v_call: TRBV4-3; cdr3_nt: TGCGCCAGCAGCCAAGATACGAACGGAGAAGCTTTCTTT; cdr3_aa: CASSQDTNGEAFF
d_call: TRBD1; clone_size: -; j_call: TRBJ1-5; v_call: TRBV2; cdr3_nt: TGTGCCAGCAGCGACGGGACAGGCAATCAGCCCCAGCATTTT; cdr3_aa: CASSDGTGNQPQHF
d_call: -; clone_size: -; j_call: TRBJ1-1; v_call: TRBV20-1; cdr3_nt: TGCAGTCTCGTGGGGGGGAACACTGAAGCTTTCTTT; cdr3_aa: CSLVGGNTEAFF
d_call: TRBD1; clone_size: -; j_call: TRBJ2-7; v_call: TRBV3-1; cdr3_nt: TGTGCCAGCAGCCAAGACCCAGGACTCCTCCGGGACAGGGTCTACGAGCAGTACTTC; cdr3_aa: CASSQDPGLLRDRVYEQYF
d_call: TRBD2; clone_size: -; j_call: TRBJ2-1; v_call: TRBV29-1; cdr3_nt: TGCAGCGTTGAAGATAGGGCGGGAGGGGACAATGAGCAGTTCTTC; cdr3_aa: CSVEDRAGGDNEQFF
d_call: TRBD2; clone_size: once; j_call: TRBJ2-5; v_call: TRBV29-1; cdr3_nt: TGCAGCGTTTCACTAGCGGGAGGGCCGGAGACCCAGTACTTC; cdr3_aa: CSVSLAGGPETQYF
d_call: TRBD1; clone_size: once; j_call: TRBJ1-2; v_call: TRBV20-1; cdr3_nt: TGCAGTGCGTGGACAGGGGAGAACTATGGCTACACCTTC; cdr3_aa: CSAWTGENYGYTF
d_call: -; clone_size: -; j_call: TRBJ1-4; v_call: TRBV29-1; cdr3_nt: TGCAGCGTTGAAGATCGCGGGGGGAAGGGTGAAAAACTGTTTTTT; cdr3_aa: CSVEDRGGKGEKLFF
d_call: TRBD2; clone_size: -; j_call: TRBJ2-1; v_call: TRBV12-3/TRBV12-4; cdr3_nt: TGTGCCAGCAGTTTCGTGGGAGGGCCAGGTGAGCAGTTCTTC; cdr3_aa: CASSFVGGPGEQFF
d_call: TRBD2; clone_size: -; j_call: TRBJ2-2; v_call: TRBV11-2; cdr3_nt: TGTGCCAGCAGCCTAACGAGGACTAGCGGGGACCTCGGGGAGCTGTTTTTT; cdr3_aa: CASSLTRTSGDLGELFF
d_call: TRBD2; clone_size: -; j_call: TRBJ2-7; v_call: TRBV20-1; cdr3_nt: TGCAGTGCTAGAGAAGGGTCGGCTAGCGGGAGAACCAGCGAGCAGTACTTC; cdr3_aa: CSAREGSASGRTSEQYF
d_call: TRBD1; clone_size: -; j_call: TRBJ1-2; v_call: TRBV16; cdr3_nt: TGTGCCAGCAGCCGGGACAGGGCGCTGGACTATGGCTACACCTTC; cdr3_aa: CASSRDRALDYGYTF
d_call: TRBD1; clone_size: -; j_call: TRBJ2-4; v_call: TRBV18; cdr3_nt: TGTGCCAGCTCGCTGACAGGGAGTGGATCGGACATTCAGTACTTC; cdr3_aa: CASSLTGSGSDIQYF
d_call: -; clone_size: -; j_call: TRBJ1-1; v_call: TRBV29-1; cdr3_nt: TGCAGCGTTACAGGGTTGGCCACTGAAGCTTTCTTT; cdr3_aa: CSVTGLATEAFF
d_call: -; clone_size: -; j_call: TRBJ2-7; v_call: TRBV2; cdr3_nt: TGTGCCACAAGGGGTAGCTCCTACGAGCAGTACTTC; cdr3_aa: CATRGSSYEQYF
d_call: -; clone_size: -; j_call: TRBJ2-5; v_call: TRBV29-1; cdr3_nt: TGCAGCGTTGCCAGGGTGGGAGAGACCCAGTACTTC; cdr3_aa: CSVARVGETQYF
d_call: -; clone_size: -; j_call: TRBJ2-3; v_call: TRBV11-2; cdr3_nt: TGTGCCAGCGCTAAATACGCCACCCTTGCTGATACGCAGTATTTT; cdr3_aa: CASAKYATLADTQYF
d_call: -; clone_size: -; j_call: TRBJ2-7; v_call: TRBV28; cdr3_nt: TGTGCCAGCATTGGCCCTGTCCCCTACGAGCAGTACTTC; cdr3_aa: CASIGPVPYEQYF
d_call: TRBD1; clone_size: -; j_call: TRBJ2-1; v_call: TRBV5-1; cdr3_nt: TGCGCCAGCAGCCAGGCTCAACAGGGGGCGAAACGGCAGTTCTTC; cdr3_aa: CASSQAQQGAKRQFF
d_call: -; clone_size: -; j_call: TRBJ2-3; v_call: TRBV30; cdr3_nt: TGTGCCTGGAGTCCCTTCGCGGAGGGGACAGATACGCAGTATTTT; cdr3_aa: CAWSPFAEGTDTQYF
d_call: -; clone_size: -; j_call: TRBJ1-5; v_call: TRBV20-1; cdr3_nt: TGCAGTGCTAGTGGAAGCCTCCAGCCCCAGCATTTT; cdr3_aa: CSASGSLQPQHF
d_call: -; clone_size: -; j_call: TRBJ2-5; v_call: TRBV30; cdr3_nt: TGTGCCTGGGCAGTTAGAGGGGCCCAAGAGACCCAGTACTTC; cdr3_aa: CAWAVRGAQETQYF